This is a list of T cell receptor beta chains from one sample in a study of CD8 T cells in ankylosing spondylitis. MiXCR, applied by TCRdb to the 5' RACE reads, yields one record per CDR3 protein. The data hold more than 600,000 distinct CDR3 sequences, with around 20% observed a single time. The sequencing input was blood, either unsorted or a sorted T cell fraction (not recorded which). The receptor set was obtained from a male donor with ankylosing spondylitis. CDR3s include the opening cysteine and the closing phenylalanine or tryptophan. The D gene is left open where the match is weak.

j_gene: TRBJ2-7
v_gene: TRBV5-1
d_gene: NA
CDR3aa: CASSLDFPLGDEQYF

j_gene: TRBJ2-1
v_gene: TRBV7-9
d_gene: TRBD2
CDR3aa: CASSRRLAEQFF

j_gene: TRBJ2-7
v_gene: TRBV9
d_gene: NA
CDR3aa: CASSELAEWTYEQYF

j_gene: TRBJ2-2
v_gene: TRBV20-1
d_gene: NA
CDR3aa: CSASRGANTGELFF

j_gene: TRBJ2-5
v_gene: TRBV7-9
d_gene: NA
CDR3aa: CASSLAVSGEETQYF

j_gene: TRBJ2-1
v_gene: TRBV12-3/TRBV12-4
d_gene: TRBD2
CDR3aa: CASTTTSGSYNEQFF

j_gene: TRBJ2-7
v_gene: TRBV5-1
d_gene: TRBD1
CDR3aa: CASSGRTGLDEEYF

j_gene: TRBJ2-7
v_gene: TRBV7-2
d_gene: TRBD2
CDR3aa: CASSLGGLAATYEQYF

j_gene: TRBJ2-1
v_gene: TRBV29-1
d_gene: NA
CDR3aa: CSAGENEQFF

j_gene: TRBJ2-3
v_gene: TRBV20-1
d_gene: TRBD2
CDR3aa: CSASRLAGAPSADTQYF

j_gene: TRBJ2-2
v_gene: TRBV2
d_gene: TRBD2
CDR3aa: CASMKGPGGNTGELFF

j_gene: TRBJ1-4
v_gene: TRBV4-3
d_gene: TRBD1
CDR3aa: CASSQDLPRGDSGEKLFF

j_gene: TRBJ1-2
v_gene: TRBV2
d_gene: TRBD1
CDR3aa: CASRRGTGANYGYTF

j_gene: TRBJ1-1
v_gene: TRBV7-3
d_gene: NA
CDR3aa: CASSYDRNTEAFF

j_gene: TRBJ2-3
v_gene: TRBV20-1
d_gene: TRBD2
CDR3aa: CSADPGRGGTDTQYF

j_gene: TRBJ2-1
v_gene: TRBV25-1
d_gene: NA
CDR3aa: CASSRLEGGYNEQFF

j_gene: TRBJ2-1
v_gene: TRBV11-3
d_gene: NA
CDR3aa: CASSLGEGFDEQFF

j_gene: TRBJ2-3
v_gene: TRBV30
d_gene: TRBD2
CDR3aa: CAWKVAGGTDTQYF

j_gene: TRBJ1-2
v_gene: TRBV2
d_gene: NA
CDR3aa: CASRSSGGYTF

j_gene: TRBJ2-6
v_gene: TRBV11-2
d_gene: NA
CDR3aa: CASSERTADSGANVLTF

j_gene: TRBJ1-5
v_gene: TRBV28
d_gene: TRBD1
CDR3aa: CASTTGQGKHQPQHF

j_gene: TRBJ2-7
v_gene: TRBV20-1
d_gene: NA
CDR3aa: CSAKEHMNEQYF

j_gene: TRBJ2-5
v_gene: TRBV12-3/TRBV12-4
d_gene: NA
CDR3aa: CASSRPTGLQETQYF

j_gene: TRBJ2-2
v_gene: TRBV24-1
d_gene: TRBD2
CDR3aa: CATSDLLADTNTGELFF

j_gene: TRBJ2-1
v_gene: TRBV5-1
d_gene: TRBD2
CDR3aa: CASSSRGSGIANEQFF

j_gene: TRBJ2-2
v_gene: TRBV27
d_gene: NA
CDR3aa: CASSSWGPNTGELFF

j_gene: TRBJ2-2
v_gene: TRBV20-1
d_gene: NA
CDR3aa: CSARFGANTGELFF

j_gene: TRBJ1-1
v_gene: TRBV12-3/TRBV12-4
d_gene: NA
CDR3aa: CASSHRQLGQREAFF

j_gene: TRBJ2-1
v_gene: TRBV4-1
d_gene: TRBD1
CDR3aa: CASSQVSKGANEQFF

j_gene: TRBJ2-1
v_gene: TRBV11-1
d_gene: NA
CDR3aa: CASSSHGGWGTGTLNEQFF

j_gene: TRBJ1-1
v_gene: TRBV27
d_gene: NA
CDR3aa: CASSGYLNTEAFF

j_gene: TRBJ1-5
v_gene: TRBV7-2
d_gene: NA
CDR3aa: CASSLDVGDSNQPQHF

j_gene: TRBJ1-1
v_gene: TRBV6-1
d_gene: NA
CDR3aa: CASSVGHGAFF

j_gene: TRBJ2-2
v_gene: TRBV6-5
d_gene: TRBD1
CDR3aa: CASSYSNRGDTGELFF

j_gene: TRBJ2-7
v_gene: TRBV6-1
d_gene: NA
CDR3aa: CASSATFPGASAEQYF

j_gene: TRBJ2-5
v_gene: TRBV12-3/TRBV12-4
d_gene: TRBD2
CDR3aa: CASSAIRGSQETQYF

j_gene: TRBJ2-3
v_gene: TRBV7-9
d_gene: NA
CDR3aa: CASSSGLRLDTQYF

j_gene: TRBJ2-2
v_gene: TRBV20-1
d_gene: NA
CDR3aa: CSARGAPPRELFF

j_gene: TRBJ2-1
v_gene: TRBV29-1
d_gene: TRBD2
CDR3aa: CSVEGGAGLDNEQFF

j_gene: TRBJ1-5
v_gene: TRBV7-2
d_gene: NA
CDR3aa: CASSTYGRMPNQPQHF

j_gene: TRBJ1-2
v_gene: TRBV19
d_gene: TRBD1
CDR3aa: CASMSFLGQGVGYTF

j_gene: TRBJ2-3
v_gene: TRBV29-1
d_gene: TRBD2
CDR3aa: CSVDWTSLDTQYF

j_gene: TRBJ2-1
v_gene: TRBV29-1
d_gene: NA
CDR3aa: CSVEDHRESNDEQFF

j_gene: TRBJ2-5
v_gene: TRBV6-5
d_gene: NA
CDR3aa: CASSYEGETQYF

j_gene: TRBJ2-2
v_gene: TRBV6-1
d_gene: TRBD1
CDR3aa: CASSRDRYTGELFF

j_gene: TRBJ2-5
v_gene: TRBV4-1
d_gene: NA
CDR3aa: CASSQISRETQYF

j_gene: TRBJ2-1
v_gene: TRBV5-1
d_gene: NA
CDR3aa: CASSLGGKDNEQFF

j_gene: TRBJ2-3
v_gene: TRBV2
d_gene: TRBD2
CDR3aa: CASSELTAGADTQYF